This T cell receptor beta chain was captured in a study of CD8+CD57+ T cells in acquired aplastic anemia. For sequencing, patients were chosen who had shown expansion of CD8+CD57+ cells by flow cytometry. Severe acquired aplastic anemia was diagnosed in all patients. Patients had undergone no therapy by the time their blood was sampled. The template used for profiling TCR beta VDJ and CDR3 was genomic DNA. TCRdb passed the reads through MiXCR, listing each CDR3 protein once. This table has around 80,000 distinct CDR3 sequences, about three quarters appearing once. Germline assignment: CDR1 SGHTS and CDR2 YDEGEE. This CDR3 is built from 15 residues. Trimming cost V 2 bases and J 7 bases, with 19 bases left between them.

Source material: sorted CD4+, CD8+, or CD8+CD57+ T cells (not recorded which) from PBMCs. This sequence joins TRBV5-8 and TRBJ2-7, with D maybe TRBD1 (5 bases). The sequence was obtained from a human donor with aplastic anemia. CDR3 residues: CASSFDPWTTGEQYF. The CDR3 DNA sequence: TGTGCCAGCAGCTTCGACCCATGGACAACCGGGGAGCAGTACTTC.